The 16 T cell receptor beta chains listed next were all sequenced from one sample in a study of persistence of HIV-infected CD4 T cells (dated by TCRdb to 2019 to 2021). The immunoSEQ hsTCRB assay version 4 in survey mode was used to sequence TCRbeta repertoires from genomic DNA. In its TCRdb copy, this immuneACCESS table keeps in-frame sequences only and misses some clones. Where compared with another copy, unresolved V genes explain less than half of these, and the others have no known cause. Present in this sample are 25,000 to 35,000 clones, about 80% of which were seen just once. Together, the top ten hold 0.81% of the sample. The treatment or condition tag for this specimen amounts to: suppressive antiretroviral therapy. Cells were stimulated with lysates of CMV-infected fibroblasts at roughly 10 ug/mL. Memory populations depleted of antigen-responding cells were obtained by sorting nonresponding CD40L-negative CD69-negative CD45RO-high memory CD4+ T cells.

Antigens of these TCRs are unknown. Sample: CD4+ T cells sorted from PBMCs after approximately 19-hour stimulation, taken from a patient who received antiretroviral therapy. What this sample's cell subset or site label stands for: CD40L-CD69- CD45RO-high memory CD4 T cells not responding to CMV lysate. These receptors came from an adult woman with HIV who was CMV-seropositive.

This clone was seen only a few times. The chain links TRBV3-1 (or the pseudogene TRBV3-2) to TRBJ1-5; 7 bases align to TRBD1. V lost 4 bases, J lost 2 bases, and 2 bases stayed unmatched. Germline V gene data show CDR1 as LGHDT and CDR2 as YNNKEL (reference sequence). The CDR3 spans 14 residues. In DNA form, the CDR3 reads TGTGCCAGCAGCCTAACAGGGGGCAATCAGCCCCAGCATTTT. Amino acid sequence: CASSLTGGNQPQHF.

There are a few counts of this clone. The chain couples TRBV19 to TRBJ1-5; TRBD1 is a possible D gene (6 bases). Germline-derived CDR1 and CDR2 are LNHDA and SQIVND (reference sequence). CDR3 length equals 16 residues. V lost 4 bases and J lost 7, with 20 bases in between. CDR3 sequence reads: CASSRVGHPPGQPQHF. CDR3 sequence (DNA): TGTGCCAGTAGTAGAGTGGGACACCCGCCGGGGCAGCCCCAGCATTTT.

This chain connects TRBV19 to TRBJ1-4; 7 nucleotides align to TRBD1. Germline values: CDR1 LNHDA, CDR2 SQIVND (reference sequence). This CDR3 comprises 15 residues. The V segment lost 6 bases and the J segment 7 bases; nucleotides outside the gene matches: 11. The DNA of the CDR3 is TGTGCCAGTAGCAATCTTCAGGGGGGCGGTGAAAAACTGTTTTTT. This sequence encodes CASSNLQGGGEKLFF.

CDR3 nucleotide sequence: TGCAGCGTTGAAGGGGATGCCTATGGCTACACCTTC. It encodes CSVEGDAYGYTF. The V and J genes are TRBV29-1 and TRBJ1-2; no reliable D call. The CDR3 spans 12 residues. Trimming shortened V by 1 base and J by 4 bases, and 7 bases separated the two germline ends. Germline loops: CDR1 SQVTM, CDR2 ANQGSEA.

This chain connects TRBV11-1 to TRBJ1-1, with TRBD1 as a possible D gene (5 bases). The germline V gene encodes CDR1 SGHAT and CDR2 FQDESV (reference sequence). The CDR3 length is 16 residues. With 1 base removed from V and 1 base from J, the gap between germline ends came to 13 bases. CDR3 protein: CASSLEGLNGNTEAFF. CDR3 nucleotide sequence: TGTGCCAGCAGCTTAGAGGGACTTAATGGGAACACTGAAGCTTTCTTT.

V gene TRBV28 combines with J gene TRBJ2-6; tentative D call: TRBD2 (5 bases). The V end lost 7 bases, the J end lost 2 bases, and 9 bases lay between the germline ends. Germline-derived CDR1 and CDR2 are MDHEN and SYDVKM. The length of the CDR3 is 14 residues. The CDR3: CASNRGAGANVLTF. The CDR3 region has the DNA TGTGCCAGCAACCGGGGAGCTGGGGCCAACGTCCTGACTTTC.

The chain couples TRBV10-3 to TRBJ1-1; 7 positions match TRBD1. Trimming cost V 10 bases and J 3 bases; bases outside gene matches: 8. Germline CDR1 is ENHRY and CDR2 is SYGVKD. The CDR3 loop spans 13 amino acids. DNA of the CDR3: TGTGCCACCACCGGGACAGAATACACTGAAGCTTTCTTT. Its translation: CATTGTEYTEAFF.

This chain links TRBV2 with TRBJ2-7; D remains ambiguous. The V end lost 4 bases, the J end lost 3 bases, and 13 bases lay between the germline ends. The CDR3 runs 14 residues. The V gene's germline CDR1 is SNHLY and CDR2 FYNNEI. In nucleotides, the CDR3 is TGTGCCAGCAGTGTATTCGGGCAGCTCTACGAGCAGTACTTC. This codes for CASSVFGQLYEQYF.

The chain has TRBV12-3 or TRBV12-4 and TRBJ1-1; D not certain. The CDR3 runs 13 residues. The V end lost 5 bases, the J end lost 4 bases, and 11 bases lay between the germline ends. CDR3 residues: CASSPTPGTEAFF. The CDR3 DNA is TGTGCCAGCAGTCCGACCCCGGGCACTGAAGCTTTCTTT.

The chain couples TRBV7-8 to TRBJ1-1, with D unresolved. The germline gives CDR1 SGHVS, CDR2 FQNEAQ. The CDR3 loop spans 12 amino acids. The V end lost 3 bases, the J end lost 5 bases, and 7 bases lay between the germline ends. This CDR3 reads CASSFIPTEAFF. In DNA, the CDR3 is TGTGCCAGCAGCTTTATCCCAACTGAAGCTTTCTTT.

The chain couples TRBV9 to TRBJ2-3, with a possible D match to TRBD2 (5 bases). V shed 4 bases and J shed 6 bases, with 12 bases lying between them. The CDR3 is 13 amino acids. CDR1 is SGDLS, CDR2 YYNGEE, per germline. The DNA of the CDR3 is TGTGCCAGCAGCCCCGGGGTGAGGGATACGCAGTATTTT. It specifies CASSPGVRDTQYF.

The genes are TRBV9 and TRBJ2-2, with D maybe TRBD1 (5 bases). V lost 3 bases and J 5 bases, leaving 17 bases between the germline ends. Germline V gene data show CDR1 as SGDLS and CDR2 as YYNGEE. The length of the CDR3 is 16 residues. CDR3 nucleotide sequence: TGTGCCAGCAGCGCCTCGATAACAGGAAGAACCGGGGAGCTGTTTTTT. This translates into CASSASITGRTGELFF.

The chain employs TRBV5-1 and TRBJ2-5; the D call may be TRBD1 or TRBD2 (6 bases each). Germline V gene data show CDR1 as SGHRS and CDR2 as YFSETQ. The CDR3 runs 14 residues. V was cut by 1 base and J by 5 bases, with 12 bases left in between. The CDR3, as DNA: TGCGCCAGCAGCTTGATGGGGGGCCACGAGACCCAGTACTTC. Protein product: CASSLMGGHETQYF.

CDR3 DNA: TGTGCCACCCACCGGGGAGTAGTAACCCCGCTCGGCTCCTACGAGCAGTACGTC. The encoded protein is CATHRGVVTPLGSYEQYV. This chain joins TRBV27 and TRBJ2-7, with D possibly being TRBD2 (5 bases). Germline lookup yields CDR1 MNHEY and CDR2 SMNVEV (reference sequence). Trimming removed 10 bases from V and 0 bases from J, with 28 bases in between. The CDR3 runs 18 residues.

The J gene is TRBJ1-1, the V gene TRBV2; possibly TRBD1 for D (6 bases). The CDR3 totals 14 residues. Germline CDR1 and CDR2: SNHLY and FYNNEI. Trimming pared 6 bases from V and 8 bases from J, leaving 19 bases between. CDR3 DNA: TGTGCCAGCAGCACAGGCAAATTTAGGGGGGAAGCTTTCTTT. Its protein product is CASSTGKFRGEAFF.

The V call is TRBV5-1, the J call TRBJ1-1; tentatively, D is TRBD1 (5 bases). The CDR3 length is 14 residues. CDR1 is SGHRS, CDR2 YFSETQ, per germline. V was cut by 4 bases and J by 1 base, with 11 bases left in between. The CDR3 DNA reads as TGCGCCAGCAGCCTGAATGGGGGGAACACTGAAGCTTTCTTT. Its protein product is CASSLNGGNTEAFF.